Listed below are T cell receptor beta chains from one sample, sequenced in a study of PD-L1 blockade in urothelial cancer. Sequenced by immunoSEQ multiplex PCR; TCRdb stores in-frame clones only, minus some. The sample records more than 90,000 clones, 70% to 90% being singletons. This specimen consisted of PBMCs, obtained around atezolizumab (anti-PD-L1) treatment. The receptors shown here come from a man between 70 and 80 years old with urothelial cancer. Both conserved end residues are part of each CDR3. The D gene is left open where the match is weak. Where a row states a size, it is once, few, many or the class of an expanded clone; other rows omit it.

>TRBD1|TRBV5-4|TRBJ1-2|NA
CASSLAGGAPYGYTF
TGTGCCAGCAGCTTGGCAGGGGGCGCGCCCTATGGCTACACCTTC
>NA|TRBV6-4|TRBJ2-2|NA
CASSEEGGTGELFF
TGTGCCAGCAGTGAAGAGGGTGGGACCGGGGAGCTGTTTTTT
>TRBD2|TRBV4-1|TRBJ2-6|few
CASSQAPAGSSGANVLTF
TGCGCCAGCAGCCAAGCCCCAGCGGGGAGCTCTGGGGCCAACGTCCTGACTTTC
>TRBD2|TRBV5-6|TRBJ2-3|NA
CASSLITGGRTDTQYF
TGTGCCAGCAGCTTAATAACGGGAGGGAGGACAGATACGCAGTATTTT
>NA|TRBV9|TRBJ2-1|few
CASSVGAGKQGDEQFF
TGTGCCAGCAGCGTAGGCGCGGGGAAGCAGGGGGATGAGCAGTTCTTC
>NA|TRBV5-1|TRBJ2-2|NA
CASSFRQAGDTGELFF
TGCGCCAGCAGCTTTAGACAGGCCGGGGACACCGGGGAGCTGTTTTTT
>TRBD1|TRBV18|TRBJ2-1|NA
CASSFQTGDYNEQFF
TGTGCCAGCTCATTTCAGACAGGGGACTACAATGAGCAGTTCTTC
>NA|TRBV5-4|TRBJ2-3|NA
CASSPGTSSTDTQYF
TGTGCCAGCAGCCCGGGGACTTCTAGCACAGATACGCAGTATTTT
>NA|TRBV15|TRBJ1-2|once
CATSSESGKDGYTF
TGTGCCACCAGCAGTGAATCAGGGAAAGACGGCTACACCTTC
>NA|TRBV19|TRBJ1-5|NA
CASSIGGTLNSNQPQHF
TGTGCCAGTAGTATAGGCGGGACTCTAAATAGCAATCAGCCCCAGCATTTT
>NA|TRBV6-1|TRBJ1-2|NA
CASSKDTQYGYTF
TGTGCCAGCAGTAAGGACACACAATATGGCTACACCTTC
>TRBD2|TRBV10-3|TRBJ2-1|medium-sized
CAIRLARNEQFF
TGTGCCATAAGACTAGCGCGTAATGAGCAGTTCTTC
>NA|TRBV2|TRBJ1-2|once
CASKQEHGYTF
TGTGCCAGCAAACAGGAGCATGGCTACACCTTC
>NA|TRBV2|TRBJ2-5|NA
CASSGLRDTETQYF
TGTGCCAGCAGTGGCCTCCGGGATACCGAGACCCAGTACTTC
>NA|TRBV30|TRBJ2-4|NA
CAWSVSGGDSIQYF
TGTGCCTGGAGTGTTAGCGGAGGGGATAGCATTCAGTACTTC
>NA|TRBV6-5|TRBJ1-3|NA
CASSYSQAYSGNTIYF
TGTGCCAGCAGTTACTCACAGGCTTACTCTGGAAACACCATATATTTT